This T cell receptor beta chain was identified during a study of regulatory T cells in long-lasting Graves disease. General study findings and limits: New patients shared fewer public clonotypes (around 880) than persistent patients did (fewer than 3,000).

This clonotype came up many times. Its antigen is still unknown. Time point noted: newly diagnosed GD, antithyroid drugs for less than 3 months. The TCR library was made from RNA extracted from PBMCs. Libraries of TCR beta came from iRepertoire HTBI primers plus Arm-PCR of CDR3 regions. Via MiXCR, TCRdb re-called the multiplex PCR reads, giving one row per CDR3 protein. Among around 480,000 distinct CDR3 sequences listed, about 16% were seen once. CDR3 length equals 12 residues. Germline lookup yields CDR1 SNHLY and CDR2 FYNNEI. V was pared by 5 bases and J by 14 bases, with 18 bases between. Separately, the same data were catalogued under a study of T cells in Graves' hyperthyroidism and ophthalmopathy.

The starting material was peripheral blood mononuclear cells (PBMCs), obtained at new diagnosis, from a patient treated with antithyroid drugs. The chain is built from TRBV2 and TRBJ2-5; D perhaps matches TRBD2 (5 bases). This clonotype was obtained from a woman aged 35-65 years with Graves disease. CDR3 nucleotide sequence: TGTGCCAGCAGTTATTCTTCACTAGACCATTACTTC. It translates to CASSYSSLDHYF.